This TCR beta chain was documented in a study of CD8+ T cells in alopecia areata. General study points: Scalp specimens additionally yield sequences from normal skin's resident alphabeta T cells.

With 0 bases removed from V and 2 bases from J, the gap between germline ends came to 10 bases. The CDR3 runs to 15 residues. Germline lookup yields CDR1 MNHEY and CDR2 SMNVEV (reference sequence). There are a few counts of this clone. Its antigen remains unknown. After isolation, RNA underwent reverse transcription to generate cDNA as the sequencing template. Assay used: immunoSEQ multiplex PCR; TCRdb lists only in-frame clones, some missing. The profile shows 200,000 or so clones, around three fifths of them singletons. The chain couples TRBV27 to TRBJ2-5; D not certain. The specimen was CD8+ T cells sorted from blood. The receptor was isolated from a human donor in good health. CDR3 DNA sequence: TGTGCCAGCAGTTTATCATGGGCTACTCAAGAGACCCAGTACTTC. Its protein is CASSLSWATQETQYF.